This T cell receptor (beta chain) was documented in a study of blood T cell repertoires in COVID-19. The wider study: There were acute and convalescent COVID-19 samples, and they came from the United States, Italy and Spain. Sample material is recorded as cDNA or gDNA derived from T cells, B-cell-depleted T cells, or PBMCs.

Study processing details: Estimation of nucleated cell counts was performed using reference gene primer amplification. Profiling relied on immunoSEQ multiplex PCR, and the TCRdb table lists in-frame clones only, not all of them. That table is the source of V, J and clone size, and D and trimming were worked out from the DNA. The repertoire holds 220,000 or so clones, with roughly 86% as singletons. Followed over time, Seattle patients had been enrolled while infection was active. CDR1 is SGHNT and CDR2 is YYREEE in the germline V gene (reference sequence). The length of the CDR3 is 13 residues. V shed 2 bases, J shed 7 bases, and the junction held 5 bases outside the gene matches.

The V call is TRBV5-4, the J call TRBJ2-5; 7 bases line up with TRBD2. This receptor was taken from a woman aged 45 to 65 with COVID-19, enrolled during active disease. Sequenced sample: peripheral blood. The CDR3 bases are TGTGCCAGCAGCTTTGACGGGGGGACGACCCAGTACTTC. This sequence encodes CASSFDGGTTQYF.